The sequence of this T cell receptor (beta chain) was determined in a study of blood T cell repertoires in COVID-19. The overall study: Collection of acute and convalescent COVID-19 samples took place in the United States, Italy and Spain. From T cells, B-cell-depleted T cells, or PBMCs came the material, which was cDNA or gDNA.

Seattle's enrolled individuals joined amid active infection and were then monitored longitudinally. Original processing methods: Researchers report that nucleated cell counts were estimated from reference gene primer amplification. Only in-frame clones appear in the TCRdb table, and some are missing; sequencing was by immunoSEQ multiplex PCR. D and trimming come from the DNA, and the V and J calls and clone size come from that table. This table has 200,000 to 250,000 clones, 88% appearing once. Germline V gene data show CDR1 as DFQATT and CDR2 as SNEGSKA (reference sequence). The CDR3 is made up of 11 amino acids.

The chain uses TRBV20-1 and TRBJ1-2; the D is unclear. Sequences were obtained from peripheral blood. This TCR was sampled from a woman between 25 and 40 years old with COVID-19, enrolled during active disease. CDR3 protein: CSPHRNYGYTF. CDR3 coding DNA: TGCAGCCCGCACCGGAACTATGGCTACACCTTC.